These T cell receptor beta chains were read from a single sample in a study of technical replicates of blood from several donors. Using immunoSEQ multiplex PCR, the repertoire was profiled, and TCRdb retains in-frame clones only, with some absent. The sample includes 75,000 to 80,000 clones, around 94% of them seen just once. The sequenced sample was T cells isolated from PBMCs. These receptors all come from a human donor in good health. CDR3s leave out the opening cysteine and the closing phenylalanine or tryptophan. The size field is filled for only some rows; it gives once, few, many or a size class.

TRBJ2-1	NA	TRBV7-9	ASSLGTFYNEQF
TRBJ2-2	NA	TRBV7-9	ASSARDRGTGELF
TRBJ2-6	NA	TRBV5-5	ASSLGSQLISGANVLT
TRBJ2-3	NA	TRBV28	ASSFASGLAGGGDTQY
TRBJ1-1	NA	TRBV27	ASSFVGSYTEAF
TRBJ1-3	NA	TRBV19	ATNQANSGNTIY
TRBJ2-5	NA	TRBV11-2	ASTGQTQETQY
TRBJ1-3	NA	TRBV6-5	ASSPASDTIY
TRBJ2-1	NA	TRBV5-3	ARSSTSGGPYNEQF
TRBJ1-5	NA	TRBV19	ASSSQAGRQPQH
TRBJ1-4	NA	TRBV25-1	ASSEFRDRDEKLF
TRBJ2-1	NA	TRBV11-1	ASSLDTGRSYEQF
TRBJ2-1	NA	TRBV6-5	ASSLALGTYNEQF
TRBJ2-1	NA	TRBV27	ASGYRGNEQF
TRBJ1-1	NA	TRBV7-9	ASSWTPGTDDTEAF
TRBJ1-1	NA	TRBV28	ASRTGGAEAF
TRBJ2-7	NA	TRBV11-2	ASSPHVYEQY
TRBJ1-2	NA	TRBV25-1	ASSEYRGANYGYT
TRBJ2-2	NA	TRBV7-3	ASSFSGRATGELF
TRBJ2-3	NA	TRBV11-3	ASSSRLAGRTDTQY
TRBJ1-2	NA	TRBV27	ASSLGTGGSGYT
TRBJ1-4	NA	TRBV29-1	SVAPGQGNEKLF
TRBJ2-1	once	TRBV27	ASSSGTDNEQF
TRBJ2-7	NA	TRBV27	ASSSTGYEQY
TRBJ2-7	NA	TRBV11-3	ASSINAGQPYEQY
TRBJ2-3	NA	TRBV28	ASSLSGQGIGDTQY
TRBJ2-7	NA	TRBV29-1	SVTGTPSYEQY
TRBJ2-7	NA	TRBV27	ASSDNLGKNYEQY
TRBJ2-1	once	TRBV7-9	ASSLGQGIYNEQF
TRBJ2-5	NA	TRBV18	ASSPQSGGETQY
TRBJ1-2	NA	TRBV5-6	ASSPGGPYGYT
TRBJ2-1	NA	TRBV29-1	SVEDLDPPYNEQF
TRBJ2-7	NA	TRBV7-2	ASTWGGTYEQY
TRBJ2-5	NA	TRBV28	ASSRTGEETQY
TRBJ1-3	NA	TRBV7-2	ASSLFGENTIY
TRBJ1-2	NA	TRBV6-5	ASSSTAGGYT
TRBJ2-3	NA	TRBV4-2	ASSLMTGTSTDTQY
TRBJ2-1	once	TRBV19	ASSIWTSGYNEQF
TRBJ1-1	NA	TRBV18	ASSPQGSGTEAF
TRBJ2-7	NA	TRBV7-9	ASSPVGLEQY
TRBJ1-1	NA	TRBV5-4	ASSTGKQGKGTEAF
TRBJ2-1	NA	TRBV28	ASSLMTGEGYNEQF
TRBJ2-2	NA	TRBV9	ASSVPWTSGRNTGELF
TRBJ2-5	NA	TRBV21-1	ASRRQGCGTQY
TRBJ2-3	NA	TRBV5-1	ASSEGTGTDTQY
TRBJ2-3	NA	TRBV7-3	ASSRTSGFTDTQY
TRBJ1-2	few	TRBV7-8	ASSYDGQPYYGYT
TRBJ1-1	NA	TRBV9	ASSVAGGSLEAF
TRBJ2-3	NA	TRBV2	ASSPLRVLDTQY
TRBJ2-1	NA	TRBV19	ASRSPGGSFHSYNEQF
TRBJ2-1	NA	TRBV9	ASSLAGVNPYNEQF
TRBJ1-5	NA	TRBV2	ASSESRVGQPQH
TRBJ1-1	once	TRBV7-2	ASSLVGRRAF
TRBJ2-1	NA	TRBV6-6	ASREGGGLQF